What follows is one T cell receptor (beta chain) and its context. Its target is unknown. CDR3 length equals 18 residues. The germline V gene encodes CDR1 SGHTA and CDR2 FQGNSA. V lost 1 base to trimming and J lost 0 bases; unmatched junction nucleotides: 6. The data originate from a study of OX40 agonist ivuxolimab in advanced cancers. About the study: Patients were infused with ivuxolimab every 2 weeks at 0.01 to 10 mg/kg.

Assay: immunoSEQ multiplex PCR; the TCRdb copy retains only in-frame clones and omits some. The data hold 74,000 or so clones, with around nine tenths observed a single time. The study, taken as a whole, reports: Both blood CD4+ and CD8+ T cells showed clonal growth by week 6 at 0.1 to 3.0 mg/kg.

This material consisted of CD4+ or CD8+ T cells sorted from blood, taken in a trial of the OX40 agonist ivuxolimab. This sequence joins TRBV7-2 and TRBJ2-3; 11 bases are shared with TRBD2. This receptor was identified in an adult with an advanced solid tumor such as melanoma, head and neck, liver or kidney cancer. The CDR3 region is CASSLGLAGKYSTDTQYF. In DNA form, the CDR3 reads TGTGCCAGCAGCTTAGGACTAGCGGGGAAATATAGCACAGATACGCAGTATTTT.